Following are 15 T cell receptor beta chains from one sample sequenced in a study of T cell responses to AZD1222 COVID-19 vaccine. Measured with immunoSEQ multiplex PCR; TCRdb has only the in-frame clones, and not every one. The top ten hold around 1% of the sample, which has 150,000 to 250,000 clones, roughly 92% seen once. The sample was peripheral blood, taken 28 days after the second AZD1222 dose. Source of these receptors: an adult who received the AZD1222 COVID-19 vaccine.

The chain has TRBV6-2 or TRBV6-3 and TRBJ2-1, with D perhaps matching TRBD1 (6 bases). The CDR3 is 12 residues long. Germline assignment: CDR1 MNHEY and CDR2 SVGEGT. V dropped 5 bases and J dropped 7 bases, with 9 bases sitting between them. The chain's CDR3 is CASSIQGNEQFF. The CDR3 nucleotides are TGTGCCAGCAGTATACAGGGTAATGAGCAGTTCTTC.

V and J are TRBV12-3 or TRBV12-4 and TRBJ2-2, with D tentatively TRBD1 (5 bases). Between the trimmed V and J ends, which lost 6 bases and 3 bases, there was a span of 8 bases. This CDR3 has 13 amino acids. CDR3 region: CASRTGYTGELFF. CDR3 in DNA: TGTGCCAGCAGAACAGGATACACCGGGGAGCTGTTTTTT.

The V gene is TRBV7-9, the J gene TRBJ2-2; D ambiguous. Trimming took 5 bases from V and 1 from J, leaving 8 bases between them. The V gene's germline CDR1 is SEHNR and CDR2 FQNEAQ (reference sequence). This CDR3 region has 14 residues. The DNA of the CDR3 is TGTGCCAGCAGCCCTGACTGGAACACCGGGGAGCTGTTTTTT. Its protein product is CASSPDWNTGELFF.

CDR3 loop: CATGRDTNYGYTF. The CDR3 coding sequence is TGTGCCACCGGTCGGGACACGAACTATGGCTACACCTTC. The V gene is TRBV19, the J gene TRBJ1-2; TRBD1 might be the D (6 bases). In germline, CDR1 is LNHDA, CDR2 SQIVND (reference sequence). The CDR3 is 13 amino acids. Trimming removed 10 bases at V and 2 bases at J, with 14 bases between.

This chain links TRBV20-1 with TRBJ1-2, with D unclear. The CDR3 extends over 11 amino acids. Germline lookup yields CDR1 DFQATT and CDR2 SNEGSKA (reference sequence). The V gene lost 4 bases and the J gene lost 0 bases, with 3 bases spanning the gap. CDR3 region: CSATTNYGYTF. CDR3 DNA: TGCAGTGCTACGACTAACTATGGCTACACCTTC.

This chain links TRBV25-1 with TRBJ1-6; no firm D call. The CDR3 runs to 16 residues. Trimming stripped 1 base from V and 7 bases from J, with 14 bases between. Per the germline V gene, CDR1 is MGHDK and CDR2 is SYGVNS. The CDR3 DNA follows: TGTGCCAGCAGTGAATCTGGACTTTTATCGAATTCACCCCTCCACTTT. Protein: CASSESGLLSNSPLHF.

The V and J genes are TRBV6-4 and TRBJ2-5; D is undetermined. The CDR3 contains 12 residues. Germline V CDR1 and CDR2: MRHNA, SNTAGT. Deletions cut 8 bases from V and 5 bases from J, with 12 bases between. In DNA form, the CDR3 reads TGTGCCAGCGGCCGGTGGGGTGAGACCCAGTACTTC. This gives the protein CASGRWGETQYF.

This sequence joins TRBV28 and TRBJ2-5; the D gene is possibly TRBD1 (6 bases). CDR3 length: 12 amino acids. In germline, CDR1 is MDHEN, CDR2 SYDVKM. Trimming left V 6 bases short and J 3 bases short, with 8 bases between. This CDR3 reads CASSHREETQYF. The DNA for the CDR3 is TGTGCCAGCAGCCACAGGGAAGAGACCCAGTACTTC. Using reference TRBV28 and TRBJ2-5 for the parts outside the CDR3, the full variable domain is DVKVTQSSRYLVKRTGEKVFLECVQDMDHENMFWYRQDPGLGLRLIYFSYDVKMKEKGDIPEGYSVSREKKERFSLILESASTNQTSMYLCASSHREETQYFGPGTRLLVL.

The gene calls are TRBV3-1 (or the pseudogene TRBV3-2) and TRBJ1-3, with D possibly TRBD1 on 6 matching bases. The CDR3 is 16 amino acids. V lost 4 bases to trimming and J lost 4 bases, with 17 bases between them. Germline assignment: CDR1 LGHDT and CDR2 YNNKEL (reference sequence). DNA for the CDR3: TGTGCCAGCAGCCCAAAGTGGGGGGCAAGAGGAAACACCATATATTTT. Amino acids: CASSPKWGARGNTIYF.

This chain links TRBV7-3 with TRBJ2-1, with a possible D match to TRBD2 (6 bases). Germline V gives CDR1 SGHTA, CDR2 FQGTGA. V was clipped by 5 bases and J by 7 bases, with 24 bases between them. The CDR3 is made up of 17 amino acids. The chain's CDR3 is CASSPTGGRGKANEQFF. The CDR3 DNA reads TGTGCCAGCAGCCCAACAGGAGGCCGGGGGAAGGCGAATGAGCAGTTCTTC.

This clone was seen only a few times. The chain uses TRBV3-1 (or the pseudogene TRBV3-2) and TRBJ1-2, with D uncertain. The CDR3 has 15 residues. Trimming pared 2 bases from V and 8 bases from J, leaving 18 bases between. The germline gives CDR1 LGHDT, CDR2 YNNKEL (reference sequence). CDR3 region: CASSQPPPTLLGYTF. The CDR3 bases are TGTGCCAGCAGCCAACCCCCCCCGACACTGTTGGGCTACACCTTC.

The gene calls are TRBV7-3 and TRBJ2-1, with 9 nucleotides matching TRBD1. The junction had 9 bases not matched to a gene; V was cut back by 8 bases and J by 7 bases. This CDR3 has 14 amino acids. The germline V gene has CDR1 SGHTA and CDR2 FQGTGA. In DNA form, the CDR3 reads TGTGCCAGCTGGGACAGGGAGGAGTGGAATGAGCAGTTCTTC. Its translation: CASWDREEWNEQFF.

The sample holds a few counts of this clone. This chain links TRBV7-8 with TRBJ1-1, with D possibly TRBD1 on 5 matching bases. V lost 5 bases to trimming and J lost 5 bases, with 9 bases between them. Germline lookup yields CDR1 SGHVS and CDR2 FQNEAQ. The CDR3 is made up of 12 amino acids. The CDR3 coding sequence is TGTGCCAGCAGCCGGGCAGGGACTGAAGCTTTCTTT. It specifies CASSRAGTEAFF. The full variable domain, its missing parts supplied by reference TRBV7-8 and TRBJ1-1, is GAGVSQSPRYKVAKRGQDVALRCDPISGHVSLFWYQQALGQGPEFLTYFQNEAQLDKSGLPSDRFFAERPEGSVSTLKIQRTQQEDSAVYLCASSRAGTEAFFGQGTRLTVV.

The chain has TRBV5-1 and TRBJ1-1, with a tentative D call TRBD1 (5 bases). V was shortened by 4 bases and J by 4 bases, with 14 bases between the two germline ends. Germline values: CDR1 SGHRS, CDR2 YFSETQ. This CDR3 has 14 amino acids. CDR3 loop: CASSDQGPTTEAFF. DNA for the CDR3: TGCGCCAGCAGCGACCAGGGACCCACCACTGAAGCTTTCTTT.

The rearrangement links TRBV3-1 (or the pseudogene TRBV3-2) to TRBJ2-7, with D tentatively TRBD2 (6 bases). V lost 8 bases to trimming and J lost 2 bases, with 16 bases between them. Germline V gene data show CDR1 as LGHDT and CDR2 as YNNKEL (reference sequence). This CDR3 is built from 14 residues. CDR3 bases: TGTGCCAGCTCGGGGGACTCCACCCCCTACGAGCAGTACTTC. Translation: CASSGDSTPYEQYF.